These 16 T cell receptor beta chains originate from one sample sequenced in a study of cytomegalovirus exposure and HLA in healthy donors. Both 60 Vbeta primers and 13 Jbeta primers went into the PCR. TCRdb keeps only in-frame clones here, not all; method: immunoSEQ multiplex PCR. In the table there are more than 100,000 clones, 80% of which are singletons. The sample consisted of PBMCs. Source of these receptors: a female donor in good health and CMV-seropositive.

The chain employs TRBV19 and TRBJ1-2, with 10 bases lining up with TRBD1. After removal of 5 bases from V and 1 base from J, the junction contained 4 bases not matched to a gene. The germline V gene encodes CDR1 LNHDA and CDR2 SQIVND (reference sequence). This CDR3 has 15 residues. The CDR3 sequence is CASSEGTGVNYGYTF. The CDR3 DNA reads as TGTGCCAGTAGTGAGGGGACAGGGGTTAACTATGGCTACACCTTC.

The J gene is TRBJ2-1, the V gene TRBV6-5; 14 bases match TRBD2. The CDR3 has 16 residues. Germline V gene data show CDR1 as MNHEY and CDR2 as SVGAGI. J was trimmed by 5 bases and V by 4 bases; bases with no gene match: 4. The CDR3 is CASSWGLAGADNEQFF. The CDR3 nucleotides read TGTGCCAGCAGTTGGGGACTAGCGGGGGCAGACAATGAGCAGTTCTTC.

The chain has TRBV6-5 and TRBJ1-3; perhaps TRBD1 as D (5 bases). The CDR3 covers 16 residues. Germline V CDR1 and CDR2: MNHEY, SVGAGI. V gave up 0 bases and J gave up 2 bases, with 11 bases separating them. The DNA for the CDR3 is TGTGCCAGCAGTTACTCGGCAGGGACTACTGGAAACACCATATATTTT. As protein: CASSYSAGTTGNTIYF.

The V call is TRBV7-2, the J call TRBJ1-1, with D perhaps matching TRBD1 (5 bases). CDR1 and CDR2 from the germline V gene are SGHTA and FQGNSA. The germline V and J ends were trimmed by 4 bases and 4 bases, with 16 bases remaining between them. The CDR3 runs to 15 residues. DNA of the CDR3: TGTGCCAGCAGCTCGCGGGGCGGGGTGTCCACTGAAGCTTTCTTT. Its protein is CASSSRGGVSTEAFF.

This rearrangement joins TRBV27 to TRBJ2-7; weak D call: TRBD1 (6 bases). This CDR3 comprises 16 residues. Trimming shortened V by 6 bases and J by 2 bases, and 20 bases separated the two germline ends. Germline V gene sequence: CDR1 MNHEY, CDR2 SMNVEV (reference sequence). The chain's CDR3 is CASSWGSTGPPYEQYF. CDR3 nucleotides: TGTGCCAGCAGCTGGGGCTCGACAGGCCCACCCTACGAGCAGTACTTC.

V gene TRBV27 combines with J gene TRBJ1-4, with TRBD1 matching 8 bases. The CDR3 extends over 16 amino acids. Germline V CDR1 and CDR2: MNHEY, SMNVEV (reference sequence). The J segment lost 0 bases and the V segment lost 5 bases, leaving 5 bases of the junction unmatched. CDR3 in DNA: TGTGCCAGCAGTATGGGACAGGCGTCAACTAATGAAAAACTGTTTTTT. Translated: CASSMGQASTNEKLFF.

This sequence joins TRBV25-1 and TRBJ1-1, with D tentatively TRBD1 (6 bases). This CDR3 contains 14 residues. The germline CDR1 and CDR2 sequences are MGHDK and SYGVNS. Trimming took 3 bases from V and 5 from J, leaving 13 bases between them. CDR3 sequence: CASSDNRVRTEAFF. The CDR3 DNA reads as TGTGCCAGCAGTGATAACAGGGTAAGGACTGAAGCTTTCTTT.

The chain uses TRBV11-2 and TRBJ1-1; 9 bases match TRBD1. Germline lookup yields CDR1 SGHAT and CDR2 FQNNGV. This CDR3 contains 17 residues. V trimming: 5 bases; J trimming: 6 bases; junction bases outside the gene matches: 16. The CDR3 region has the DNA TGTGCCAGCAGCCGGGGACAGGGACTTCTCTATGGGCCTGAAGCTTTCTTT. As protein: CASSRGQGLLYGPEAFF.

V usage is TRBV11-2 and J usage is TRBJ2-2; D perhaps matches TRBD1 (6 bases). The germline gives CDR1 SGHAT, CDR2 FQNNGV. The CDR3 covers 18 residues. V was shortened by 3 bases and J by 0 bases, with 17 bases between the two germline ends. The CDR3 here is CASSFGIGTTSNTGELFF. The CDR3 DNA reads TGTGCCAGCAGCTTTGGGATCGGGACAACCTCGAACACCGGGGAGCTGTTTTTT.

The J gene is TRBJ1-4, the V gene TRBV9, with D maybe TRBD1 (6 bases). Trimming removed 4 bases at V and 8 bases at J, with 21 bases between. The V gene's germline CDR1 is SGDLS and CDR2 YYNGEE. The CDR3 length is 16 residues. The CDR3 bases are TGTGCCAGCAGCCTACAGGGTTGGAGTGTCGGCGAAAAACTGTTTTTT. It is translated as CASSLQGWSVGEKLFF.

This clone appeared a few times. V gene TRBV19 combines with J gene TRBJ2-3; TRBD2 agrees at 10 bases. The length of the CDR3 is 15 residues. V was pared by 4 bases and J by 1 base, with 2 bases of the junction left unmatched. Germline V gene lookup returns CDR1 LNHDA and CDR2 SQIVND (reference sequence). DNA for the CDR3: TGTGCCAGTAGTACCAGCGGGGGGGGCACAGATACGCAGTATTTT. This translates into CASSTSGGGTDTQYF.

CDR3 protein: CASSSGQYNSPLHF. The DNA of the CDR3 is TGTGCCAGCAGCTCGGGACAGTATAATTCACCCCTCCACTTT. The V and J genes are TRBV5-4 and TRBJ1-6; TRBD1 agrees at 7 bases. Germline V lookup: CDR1 SGHNT, CDR2 YYREEE (reference sequence). V lost 3 bases to trimming and J lost 4 bases; unmatched junction nucleotides: 1. The CDR3 length is 14 residues.

This clone was counted a single time. Other DNA sequences of this sample code for an identical CDR3. DNA for the CDR3: TGTGCCAGCAGCCCGGGACAGGGACAAGAGACCCAGTACTTC. It specifies CASSPGQGQETQYF. The J gene is TRBJ2-5, the V gene TRBV7-9; 9 bases map to TRBD1. CDR1 and CDR2 from the germline V gene are SEHNR and FQNEAQ (reference sequence). The trim removed 5 bases at V and 2 bases at J, leaving 3 bases unmatched. The CDR3 totals 14 residues.

The chain uses TRBV2 and TRBJ2-7; a weak D match, TRBD1 (7 bases). The germline CDR1 and CDR2 sequences are SNHLY and FYNNEI. CDR3 size: 14 residues. Trimming shortened V by 3 bases and J by 3 bases, and 12 bases separated the two germline ends. CDR3 region: CASSDWQGGYEQYF. CDR3 bases: TGTGCCAGCAGTGACTGGCAGGGGGGCTACGAGCAGTACTTC.

The V gene is TRBV4-2, the J gene TRBJ2-5; TRBD2 agrees at 12 bases. V gave up 5 bases and J gave up 7 bases; unmatched junction bases: 11. Germline V gene data show CDR1 as LGHNA and CDR2 as YNFKEQ. CDR3 length equals 16 residues. Here the CDR3 DNA reads TGTGCCAGCAGCTCGCGACTAGCGGGGGCTCCCAGGACCCAGTACTTC. Its protein product is CASSSRLAGAPRTQYF.

The V gene is TRBV7-2, the J gene TRBJ1-3, with 7 bases aligning to TRBD1. Germline V gene lookup returns CDR1 SGHTA and CDR2 FQGNSA. The CDR3 has 13 amino acids. With V trimmed by 5 bases and J by 4 bases, 2 bases remained unmatched. The CDR3 loop reads CASSPGQGNTIYF. The CDR3 DNA sequence: TGTGCCAGCAGCCCGGGACAGGGAAACACCATATATTTT.